Listed below are T cell receptor beta chains from one sample, sequenced in a study of blood T cell repertoires in COVID-19. Clones were sequenced by immunoSEQ multiplex PCR, and TCRdb holds only the in-frame ones, with some missing. The sample contains about 160,000 clones, roughly 90% of which appear only once. The material sequenced was PBMCs or T cells enriched from blood (not recorded which). The receptors were gathered from a woman aged 45-65 years who had recovered from COVID-19. CDR3s include the opening cysteine and the closing phenylalanine or tryptophan. A D gene is named only where the DNA matches it firmly. Only some rows state a clone size, as once, few, many or a class for expanded clones.

V: TRBV2
J: TRBJ2-5
size: NA
D: NA
CDR3: CASSPRRVSETQYF
DNA: TGTGCCAGCAGTCCCCGCAGGGTGTCCGAGACCCAGTACTTC

V: TRBV7-2
J: TRBJ2-1
size: NA
D: TRBD1
CDR3: CASSSSWDRVYNEQFF
DNA: TGTGCCAGCAGCTCATCGTGGGACAGGGTTTACAATGAGCAGTTCTTC

V: TRBV6-1
J: TRBJ1-1
size: once
D: NA
CDR3: CASSEIRGGYTEAFF
DNA: TGTGCCAGCAGTGAAATCCGGGGGGGGTACACTGAAGCTTTCTTT

V: TRBV6-1
J: TRBJ2-3
size: once
D: TRBD2
CDR3: CASSDIWGGADTQYF
DNA: TGTGCCAGCAGTGACATTTGGGGGGGGGCAGATACGCAGTATTTT

V: TRBV5-4
J: TRBJ2-7
size: NA
D: TRBD1
CDR3: CASSLATGTAPYEQYF
DNA: TGTGCCAGCAGCTTGGCTACCGGGACAGCACCCTACGAGCAGTACTTC

V: TRBV7-3
J: TRBJ2-3
size: once
D: TRBD2
CDR3: CASSLAGGASTDTQYF
DNA: TGTGCCAGCAGCTTAGCCGGGGGGGCTAGCACAGATACGCAGTATTTT

V: TRBV4-3
J: TRBJ2-7
size: NA
D: NA
CDR3: CASSQVPGNEQYF
DNA: TGCGCCAGCAGCCAAGTCCCGGGAAACGAGCAGTACTTC

V: TRBV7-2
J: TRBJ2-5
size: NA
D: TRBD2
CDR3: CASSSSGGVLETQYF
DNA: TGTGCCAGCAGCTCTAGCGGGGGGGTATTAGAGACCCAGTACTTC

V: TRBV21-1
J: TRBJ1-3
size: once
D: NA
CDR3: CASSTGTEGGSIYF
DNA: TGTGCCAGCAGCACTGGGACGGAGGGGGGGTCCATATATTTT

V: TRBV19
J: TRBJ1-6
size: NA
D: NA
CDR3: CASSNPGYNSPLHF
DNA: TGTGCCAGTAGTAATCCGGGTTATAATTCACCCCTCCACTTT

V: TRBV6-5
J: TRBJ1-1
size: once
D: NA
CDR3: CASSRGTEAFF
DNA: TGTGCCAGCAGTCGGGGAACTGAAGCTTTCTTT

V: TRBV5-1
J: TRBJ1-1
size: NA
D: TRBD1
CDR3: CASSPGQGAFWGNTEAFF
DNA: TGCGCCAGCAGCCCGGGACAGGGGGCTTTTTGGGGGAACACTGAAGCTTTCTTT

V: TRBV27
J: TRBJ2-2
size: NA
D: TRBD1
CDR3: CARPTNARASDRENGELFF
DNA: TGTGCCAGGCCAACAAATGCCCGGGCCTCGGACAGGGAGAACGGGGAGCTGTTTTTT

V: TRBV18
J: TRBJ1-5
size: once
D: NA
CDR3: CASSPPGHGNQPQHF
DNA: TGTGCCAGCTCACCACCGGGCCACGGCAATCAGCCCCAGCATTTT

V: TRBV7-8
J: TRBJ1-5
size: NA
D: TRBD1
CDR3: CASSFDRGSQPQHF
DNA: TGTGCCAGCAGCTTCGACAGGGGTTCTCAGCCCCAGCATTTT

V: TRBV5-6
J: TRBJ1-5
size: NA
D: NA
CDR3: CASSIYRDSNQPQHF
DNA: TGTGCCAGCAGCATCTACAGGGATAGCAATCAGCCCCAGCATTTT

V: TRBV4-2
J: TRBJ1-3
size: few
D: NA
CDR3: CASSQGQLTGNTIYF
DNA: TGTGCCAGCAGCCAAGGACAGCTAACTGGAAACACCATATATTTT

V: TRBV19
J: TRBJ1-1
size: NA
D: TRBD1
CDR3: CASRGQGTEEAFF
DNA: TGTGCCAGTAGGGGACAGGGGACGGAAGAAGCTTTCTTT

V: TRBV9
J: TRBJ2-7
size: NA
D: NA
CDR3: CASSVAPRDEQYF
DNA: TGTGCCAGCAGCGTAGCCCCCCGGGACGAGCAGTACTTC

V: TRBV5-1
J: TRBJ1-1
size: once
D: TRBD1
CDR3: CASSLPRQGVTEAFF
DNA: TGCGCCAGCAGCCTACCCAGACAGGGGGTCACTGAAGCTTTCTTT

V: TRBV6-5
J: TRBJ2-5
size: NA
D: TRBD1
CDR3: CASSHRGQETQYF
DNA: TGTGCCAGCAGCCACAGGGGTCAAGAGACCCAGTACTTC

V: TRBV2
J: TRBJ1-4
size: medium-sized
D: TRBD1
CDR3: CASSGQGYEKLFF
DNA: TGTGCCAGCTCGGGACAGGGGTATGAAAAACTGTTTTTT

V: TRBV9
J: TRBJ2-7
size: NA
D: NA
CDR3: CASSVSSYSYEQYF
DNA: TGTGCCAGCAGCGTTTCCTCTTACTCCTACGAGCAGTACTTC

V: TRBV5-1
J: TRBJ2-7
size: NA
D: TRBD2
CDR3: CASSLEATSYYEQYF
DNA: TGCGCCAGCAGCTTGGAAGCGACTAGCTACTACGAGCAGTACTTC

V: TRBV25-1
J: TRBJ2-5
size: NA
D: TRBD2
CDR3: CASSDSGGARETQYF
DNA: TGTGCCAGCAGTGATAGCGGGGGGGCTAGAGAGACCCAGTACTTC

V: TRBV9
J: TRBJ1-4
size: NA
D: NA
CDR3: CASSPRLGRGTNEKLFF
DNA: TGTGCCAGCAGCCCCCGGTTGGGGCGTGGGACTAATGAAAAACTGTTTTTT

V: TRBV6-2/TRBV6-3
J: TRBJ1-1
size: NA
D: NA
CDR3: CASSTYRSGNTEAFF
DNA: TGTGCCAGCAGTACGTATCGATCAGGGAACACTGAAGCTTTCTTT

V: TRBV6-2/TRBV6-3
J: TRBJ2-3
size: NA
D: TRBD1
CDR3: CASSYSMGQGAGGDTQYF
DNA: TGTGCCAGCAGTTACTCGATGGGACAGGGTGCAGGAGGAGATACGCAGTATTTT

V: TRBV20-1
J: TRBJ2-1
size: NA
D: NA
CDR3: CSFSTGSEQFF
DNA: TGCAGTTTCTCTACGGGGAGTGAGCAGTTCTTC

V: TRBV7-8
J: TRBJ1-2
size: NA
D: NA
CDR3: CASSLAGLPLTF
DNA: TGTGCCAGCAGCTTGGCGGGGTTGCCGCTCACCTTC

V: TRBV6-1
J: TRBJ1-2
size: NA
D: NA
CDR3: CASSLRGGNYGYTF
DNA: TGTGCCAGCAGCCTCAGGGGCGGAAACTATGGCTACACCTTC

V: TRBV9
J: TRBJ1-1
size: NA
D: NA
CDR3: CASSVVGGGNDDPF
DNA: NA

V: TRBV6-2/TRBV6-3
J: TRBJ2-7
size: NA
D: NA
CDR3: CASSYLFYEQYF
DNA: TGTGCCAGCAGTTACCTATTCTACGAGCAGTACTTC

V: TRBV18
J: TRBJ1-2
size: once
D: NA
CDR3: CASSLKTETDYGYTF
DNA: TGTGCCAGCTCACTAAAAACAGAGACCGACTATGGCTACACCTTC

V: TRBV4-2
J: TRBJ1-4
size: NA
D: TRBD1
CDR3: CASSQGQGSTNEKLFF
DNA: TGTGCCAGCAGCCAAGGACAGGGTTCAACTAATGAAAAACTGTTTTTT

V: TRBV7-6
J: TRBJ2-5
size: NA
D: TRBD2
CDR3: CASSLPILAAQETQYF
DNA: TGTGCCAGCAGCTTACCCATACTAGCGGCCCAAGAGACCCAGTACTTC

V: TRBV6-2/TRBV6-3
J: TRBJ2-7
size: NA
D: NA
CDR3: CASSSSVGGEQYF
DNA: TGTGCCAGCAGTTCCTCTGTCGGAGGGGAGCAGTACTTC

V: TRBV11-2
J: TRBJ1-5
size: NA
D: NA
CDR3: CASSLVRVRGRPQHF
DNA: TGTGCCAGCAGCTTAGTTAGGGTCAGGGGACGGCCCCAGCATTTT

V: TRBV6-1
J: TRBJ2-7
size: NA
D: TRBD1
CDR3: CASSDRTGASYEQYF
DNA: TGTGCCAGCAGTGATAGGACAGGGGCCTCCTACGAGCAGTACTTC

V: TRBV4-3
J: TRBJ1-1
size: NA
D: NA
CDR3: CASSQALGANTEAFF
DNA: TGCGCCAGCAGCCAAGCGCTGGGGGCGAACACTGAAGCTTTCTTT

V: TRBV5-6
J: TRBJ1-2
size: few
D: TRBD1
CDR3: CASSSPDRGGYTF
DNA: TGTGCCAGCAGCTCCCCGGACAGGGGTGGCTACACCTTC

V: TRBV14
J: TRBJ2-2
size: NA
D: NA
CDR3: CASSPLPGHPTYNTGELFF
DNA: TGTGCCAGCAGCCCTCTCCCGGGACACCCAACCTATAACACCGGGGAGCTGTTTTTT

V: TRBV5-4
J: TRBJ2-3
size: NA
D: TRBD2
CDR3: CASSLLAGGTDTQYF
DNA: TGTGCCAGCAGTTTACTAGCGGGGGGCACAGATACGCAGTATTTT

V: TRBV7-8
J: TRBJ2-7
size: NA
D: NA
CDR3: CASSLGATVSYEQYF
DNA: TGTGCCAGCAGCTTAGGGGCCACGGTTTCCTACGAGCAGTACTTC

V: TRBV10-3
J: TRBJ2-2
size: NA
D: TRBD2
CDR3: CAISEPGTSSGELFF
DNA: TGTGCCATCAGTGAGCCCGGGACTAGCTCCGGGGAGCTGTTTTTT

V: TRBV29-1
J: TRBJ1-1
size: NA
D: NA
CDR3: CSAKTGTLNTEAFF
DNA: TGCAGCGCCAAAACCGGGACTCTGAACACTGAAGCTTTCTTT

V: TRBV7-7
J: TRBJ2-7
size: NA
D: NA
CDR3: CASSLRAGHEQYF
DNA: TGTGCCAGCAGCTTACGGGCAGGGCACGAGCAGTACTTC

V: TRBV5-1
J: TRBJ2-1
size: NA
D: NA
CDR3: CASSLWGVRDEQFF
DNA: TGCGCCAGCAGCTTGTGGGGGGTTAGGGATGAGCAGTTCTTC

V: TRBV7-2
J: TRBJ1-1
size: NA
D: NA
CDR3: CASSLGQNTEAFF
DNA: TGTGCCAGCAGCTTAGGGCAGAACACTGAAGCTTTCTTT

V: TRBV12-2
J: TRBJ1-4
size: NA
D: NA
CDR3: CASRLGAATNEKLFF
DNA: TGTGCAAGTCGCCTGGGGGCAGCAACTAATGAAAAACTGTTTTTT

V: TRBV6-1
J: TRBJ1-5
size: once
D: NA
CDR3: CAASFGGGNQPQHF
DNA: TGTGCCGCTTCCTTTGGGGGCGGCAATCAGCCCCAGCATTTT

V: TRBV5-1
J: TRBJ1-1
size: NA
D: NA
CDR3: CASSGSRQYEAFF
DNA: TGCGCCAGCAGCGGCTCCCGACAGTATGAAGCTTTCTTT

V: TRBV29-1
J: TRBJ2-3
size: NA
D: TRBD1
CDR3: CSVPPRQGGTDTQYF
DNA: TGCAGCGTCCCACCCCGGCAGGGGGGCACAGATACGCAGTATTTT